In its sample, the clone carrying this T cell receptor (beta chain) was seen once. These data are taken from a study of blood T cell repertoires in COVID-19. Across the whole study: Material from acute and convalescent COVID-19 was sourced from the United States, Italy and Spain.

Original analysis: Amplification from reference gene primers served as the basis for estimated nucleated cell counts. The data were produced by immunoSEQ multiplex PCR, yet TCRdb's version contains in-frame clones alone and is incomplete. From that table come the V and J calls and clone size; the DNA was used to work out D and trimming. The data contain under 200,000 clones, almost 85% of them seen just once; the ten biggest clones take up roughly 7.1%. This clonotype was obtained from a middle-aged man who had recovered from COVID-19. Input material: peripheral blood.

For the CDR3, the DNA is TGTGCCAGCAGCCTTACAGGGAGTACCACTGAAGCTTTCTTT. Translating gives CASSLTGSTTEAFF. The V and J genes are TRBV11-3 and TRBJ1-1; D perhaps matches TRBD1 (6 bases). V lost 5 bases to trimming and J lost 4 bases, with 14 bases between them. This CDR3 is built from 14 residues. Germline V gives CDR1 SGHNT, CDR2 YENEEA.